This T cell receptor (beta chain) was documented in a study of neoadjuvant anti-PD-1 for oral cavity cancer. The repertoire was sequenced with immunoSEQ multiplex PCR; TCRdb's copy has only in-frame clones and lacks some. There are tens of thousands of clones in the sample; about four fifths occur only once, and about 3.4% lies in the top ten. This clone was found once. This clonotype was sampled from a person between 40 and 80 years old with oral cavity squamous cell carcinoma. The specimen comprised PBMCs, sampled before nivolumab (anti-PD-1) treatment.

CDR3 coding DNA: TGTGCCAGCAGCCTAGACAGGGGACTCTACAATGAGCAGTTCTTC. Protein: CASSLDRGLYNEQFF. The gene calls are TRBV5-4 and TRBJ2-1; 8 bases line up with TRBD1. Looked up from germline, CDR1 is SGHNT and CDR2 is YYREEE (reference sequence). This CDR3 spans 15 amino acids. Trimming at V came to 4 bases and at J to 3 bases, leaving 6 bases not matched to a gene.